This TCR beta chain was obtained from a study of control samples from healthy donors and cancer patients. This clone was counted once. Libraries were prepared by immunoSEQ multiplex PCR; TCRdb keeps only in-frame clonotypes and omits some of them. Here the sample spans about 94,000 clones, roughly nine tenths being singletons. There are 12 residues in the CDR3. Trimming cost V 5 bases and J 7 bases, with 11 bases left between them. The V call is TRBV12-3 or TRBV12-4, the J call TRBJ1-1, with D perhaps TRBD1 (5 bases). The clonotype originates from a young woman in good health. Sequenced input: blood. CDR3 sequence: CASSPRQSEAFF. CDR3 sequence (DNA): TGTGCCAGCAGTCCCCGACAGAGTGAAGCTTTCTTT.